One T cell receptor (beta chain) is described in this entry. Antigen unknown. J gave up 5 bases and V 2 bases, and 11 bases lay outside the gene matches. Germline-derived CDR1 and CDR2 are MNHNS and SASEGT. The CDR3 has 17 amino acids. These data belong to a study of cytomegalovirus exposure and HLA in healthy donors. About the research overall: The roughly 120 validation repertoires, a later analysis reported, used the same platform as the approximately 700 first-cohort repertoires. Study-wide points: Most TCR sequences were uncommon, yet certain public TCRs appeared in many donors. The study recorded 160 or so TCR beta chains that were cytomegalovirus-associated. According to a subsequent analysis, TCR clusters from the first cohort were inclined to appear together in the 120 validation repertoires.

The repertoire was sequenced with immunoSEQ multiplex PCR; TCRdb's copy has only in-frame clones and lacks some. The sample shows roughly 43,000 clones, about 94% of them seen only once. The chain joins TRBV6-1 to TRBJ2-3; 9 bases are shared with TRBD2. The sequencing input was PBMCs. This clonotype was sampled from a young man in good health and CMV-seronegative. CDR3 DNA: TGTGCCAGCAGTGAACCCGCCGGGGCTAGCGGGAAAGATACGCAGTATTTT. This gives the protein CASSEPAGASGKDTQYF.